This TCR beta chain was captured in a study of cytomegalovirus exposure and HLA in healthy donors. Study-wide background: Falling in the Caucasian-associated ancestry cluster were roughly 80% of approximately 410 genotyped donors. Study findings and constraints: Common viral pathogens (according to a later analysis) appeared linked to several of the most significant clusters.

In the PCR, 60 Vbeta and 13 Jbeta primers were used. The repertoire was sequenced with immunoSEQ multiplex PCR; TCRdb's copy has only in-frame clones and lacks some. The sample shows about 180,000 clones, around three quarters of them seen only once. As regards this clone: Its antigen remains unknown.

Germline V CDR1 and CDR2: SGDLS, YYNGEE. V shed 0 bases and J shed 7 bases, with 13 bases lying between them. There are 15 residues in the CDR3. This sequence originates from a man in his forties or fifties in good health and CMV-seronegative. The source material was PBMCs. This chain uses TRBV9 with TRBJ1-4; D gene ambiguous. The CDR3 sequence: CASSVGEVGSEKLFF. In nucleotides, the CDR3 is TGTGCCAGCAGCGTAGGGGAGGTCGGATCTGAAAAACTGTTTTTT.